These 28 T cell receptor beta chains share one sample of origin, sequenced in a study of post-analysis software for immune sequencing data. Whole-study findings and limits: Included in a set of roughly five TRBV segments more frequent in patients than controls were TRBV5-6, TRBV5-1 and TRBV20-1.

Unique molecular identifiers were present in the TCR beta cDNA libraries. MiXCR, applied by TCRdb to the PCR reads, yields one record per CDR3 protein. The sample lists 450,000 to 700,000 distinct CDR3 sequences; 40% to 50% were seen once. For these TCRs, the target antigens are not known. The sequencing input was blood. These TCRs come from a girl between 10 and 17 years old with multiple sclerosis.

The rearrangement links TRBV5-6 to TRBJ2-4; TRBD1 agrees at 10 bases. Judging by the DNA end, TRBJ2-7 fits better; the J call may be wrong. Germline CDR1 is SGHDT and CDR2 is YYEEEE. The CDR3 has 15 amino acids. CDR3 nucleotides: TGTGCCAGCAGTAGTCCGGGACAGGGGATCTACGAGCAGTACTTC. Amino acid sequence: CASSSPGQGIYEQYF.

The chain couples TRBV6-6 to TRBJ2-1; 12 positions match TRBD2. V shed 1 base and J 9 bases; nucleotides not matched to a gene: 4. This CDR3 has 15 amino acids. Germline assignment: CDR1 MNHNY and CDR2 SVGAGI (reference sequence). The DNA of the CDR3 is TGTGCCAGCAGTTACTTGACTAGCGGGAGAAGTGAGCAGTTCTTC. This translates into CASSYLTSGRSEQFF.

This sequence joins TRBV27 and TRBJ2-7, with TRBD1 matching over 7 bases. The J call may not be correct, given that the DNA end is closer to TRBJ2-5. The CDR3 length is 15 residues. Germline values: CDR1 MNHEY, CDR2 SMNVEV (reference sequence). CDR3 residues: CASSQIRTGEETQYF. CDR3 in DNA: TGTGCCAGCAGTCAGATCCGGACAGGCGAAGAGACCCAGTACTTC.

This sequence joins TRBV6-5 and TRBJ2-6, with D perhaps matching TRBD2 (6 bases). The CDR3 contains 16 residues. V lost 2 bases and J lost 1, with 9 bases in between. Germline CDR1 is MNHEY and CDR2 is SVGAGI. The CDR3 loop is CASSYQAGSGANVLTF. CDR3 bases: TGTGCCAGCAGTTACCAGGCGGGATCTGGGGCCAACGTCCTGACTTTC.

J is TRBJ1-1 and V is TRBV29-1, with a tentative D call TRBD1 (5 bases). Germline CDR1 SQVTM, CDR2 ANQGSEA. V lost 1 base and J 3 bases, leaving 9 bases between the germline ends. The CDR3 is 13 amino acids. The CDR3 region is CSVEAGWDTEAFF. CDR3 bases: TGCAGCGTTGAAGCAGGGTGGGACACTGAAGCTTTCTTT.

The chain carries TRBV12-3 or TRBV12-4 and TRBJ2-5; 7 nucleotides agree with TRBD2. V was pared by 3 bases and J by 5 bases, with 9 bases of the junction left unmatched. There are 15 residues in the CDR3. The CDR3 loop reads CASSFHPRGGETQYF. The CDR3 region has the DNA TGTGCCAGCAGTTTCCATCCCCGGGGAGGGGAGACCCAGTACTTC.

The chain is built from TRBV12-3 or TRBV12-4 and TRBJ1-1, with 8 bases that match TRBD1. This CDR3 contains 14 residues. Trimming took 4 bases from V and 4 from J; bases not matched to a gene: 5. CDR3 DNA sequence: TGTGCCAGCAGTTCGACAGGGGTAGGCACTGAAGCTTTCTTT. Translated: CASSSTGVGTEAFF.

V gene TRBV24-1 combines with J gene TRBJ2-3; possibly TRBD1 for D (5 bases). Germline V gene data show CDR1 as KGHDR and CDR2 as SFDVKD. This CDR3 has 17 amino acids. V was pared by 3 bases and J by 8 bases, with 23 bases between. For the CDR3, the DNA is TGTGCCACCAGTGATCCCGCTGCCACATCCCTAGGGGTTACGCAGTATTTT. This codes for CATSDPAATSLGVTQYF.

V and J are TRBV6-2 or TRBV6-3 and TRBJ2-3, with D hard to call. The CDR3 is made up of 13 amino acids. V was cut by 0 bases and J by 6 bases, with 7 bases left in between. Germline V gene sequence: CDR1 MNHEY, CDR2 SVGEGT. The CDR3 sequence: CASSYSSHDTQYF. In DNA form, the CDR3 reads TGTGCCAGCAGTTACTCTTCCCACGATACGCAGTATTTT.

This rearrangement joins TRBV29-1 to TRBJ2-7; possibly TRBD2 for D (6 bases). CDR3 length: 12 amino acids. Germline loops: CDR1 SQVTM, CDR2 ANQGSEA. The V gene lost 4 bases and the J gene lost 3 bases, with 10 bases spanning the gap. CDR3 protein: CSVAGGGYEQYF. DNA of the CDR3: TGCAGCGTTGCCGGGGGAGGCTACGAGCAGTACTTC.

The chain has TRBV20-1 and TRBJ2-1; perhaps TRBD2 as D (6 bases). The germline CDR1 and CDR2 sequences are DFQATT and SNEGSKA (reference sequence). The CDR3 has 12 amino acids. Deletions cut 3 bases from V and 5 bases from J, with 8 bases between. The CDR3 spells CSARGTHNEQFF. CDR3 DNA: TGCAGTGCTAGGGGGACTCACAATGAGCAGTTCTTC.

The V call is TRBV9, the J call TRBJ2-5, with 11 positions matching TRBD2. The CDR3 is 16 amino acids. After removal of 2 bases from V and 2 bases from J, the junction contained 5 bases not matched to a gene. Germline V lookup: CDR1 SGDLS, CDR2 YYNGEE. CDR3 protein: CASSVAPSGGQETQYF. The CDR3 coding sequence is TGTGCCAGCAGCGTGGCGCCTAGCGGGGGGCAAGAGACCCAGTACTTC.

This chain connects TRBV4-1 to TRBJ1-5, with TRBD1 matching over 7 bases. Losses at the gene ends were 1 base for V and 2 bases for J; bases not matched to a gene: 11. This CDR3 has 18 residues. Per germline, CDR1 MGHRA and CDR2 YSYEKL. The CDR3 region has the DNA TGCGCCAGCAGCCAAGTCAGAGCCGGGACAGCGGGCAATCAGCCCCAGCATTTT. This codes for CASSQVRAGTAGNQPQHF.

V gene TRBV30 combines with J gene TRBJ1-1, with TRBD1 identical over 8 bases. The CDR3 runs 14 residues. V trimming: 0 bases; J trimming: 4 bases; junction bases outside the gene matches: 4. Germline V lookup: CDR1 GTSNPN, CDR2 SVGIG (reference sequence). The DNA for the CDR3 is TGTGCCTGGAGTGTAATAACAGGGGGCACTGAAGCTTTCTTT. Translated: CAWSVITGGTEAFF.

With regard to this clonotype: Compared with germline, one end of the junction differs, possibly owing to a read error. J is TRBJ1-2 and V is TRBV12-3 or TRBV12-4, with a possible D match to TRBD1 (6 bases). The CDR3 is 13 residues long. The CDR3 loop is CAGSQQGDYGYTF. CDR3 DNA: TGTGCCGGCAGTCAACAGGGAGACTATGGCTACACCTTC.

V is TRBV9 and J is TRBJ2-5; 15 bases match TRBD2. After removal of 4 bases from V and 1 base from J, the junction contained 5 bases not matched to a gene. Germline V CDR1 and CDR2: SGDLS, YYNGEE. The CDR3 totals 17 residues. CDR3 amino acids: CASSIGTSGGTQETQYF. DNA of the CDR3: TGTGCCAGCAGCATCGGGACTAGCGGGGGGACCCAAGAGACCCAGTACTTC. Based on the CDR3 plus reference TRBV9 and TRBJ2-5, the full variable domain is DSGVTQTPKHLITATGQRVTLRCSPRSGDLSVYWYQQSLDQGLQFLIQYYNGEERAKGNILERFSAQQFPDLHSELNLSSLELGDSALYFCASSIGTSGGTQETQYFGPGTRLLVL.

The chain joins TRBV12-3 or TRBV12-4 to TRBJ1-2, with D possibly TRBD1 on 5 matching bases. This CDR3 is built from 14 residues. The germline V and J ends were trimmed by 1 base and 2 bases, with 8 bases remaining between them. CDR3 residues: CASSLGQLNYGYTF. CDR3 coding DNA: TGTGCCAGCAGTTTAGGACAGCTAAACTATGGCTACACCTTC.

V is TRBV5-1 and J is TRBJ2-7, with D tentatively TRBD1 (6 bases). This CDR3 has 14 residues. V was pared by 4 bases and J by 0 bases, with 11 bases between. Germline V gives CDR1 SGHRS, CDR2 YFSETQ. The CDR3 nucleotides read TGCGCCAGCAGCGCCCAGGACAGCTCCTACGAGCAGTACTTC. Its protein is CASSAQDSSYEQYF. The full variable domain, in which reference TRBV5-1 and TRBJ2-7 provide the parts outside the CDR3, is KAGVTQTPRYLIKTRGQQVTLSCSPISGHRSVSWYQQTPGQGLQFLFEYFSETQRNKGNFPGRFSGRQFSNSRSEMNVSTLELGDSALYLCASSAQDSSYEQYFGPGTRLTVT.

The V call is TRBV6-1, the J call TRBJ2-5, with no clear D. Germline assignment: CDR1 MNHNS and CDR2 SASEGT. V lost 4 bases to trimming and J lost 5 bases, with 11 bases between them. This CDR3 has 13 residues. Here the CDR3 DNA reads TGTGCCAGCAGTGTCAGGATGGAGGAGACCCAGTACTTC. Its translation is CASSVRMEETQYF.

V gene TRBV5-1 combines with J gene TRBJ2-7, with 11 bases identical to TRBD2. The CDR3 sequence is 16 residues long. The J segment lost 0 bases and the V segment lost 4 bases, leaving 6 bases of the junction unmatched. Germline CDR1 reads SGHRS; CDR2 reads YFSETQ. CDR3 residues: CASSISGGASSYEQYF. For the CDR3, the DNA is TGCGCCAGCAGCATTAGCGGGGGGGCGAGCTCCTACGAGCAGTACTTC.

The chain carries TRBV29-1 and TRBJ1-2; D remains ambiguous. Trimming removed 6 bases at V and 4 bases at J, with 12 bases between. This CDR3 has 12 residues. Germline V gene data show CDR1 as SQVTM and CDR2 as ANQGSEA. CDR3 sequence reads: CSVPSSSYGYTF. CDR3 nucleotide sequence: TGCAGCGTACCGTCCTCTTCCTATGGCTACACCTTC.

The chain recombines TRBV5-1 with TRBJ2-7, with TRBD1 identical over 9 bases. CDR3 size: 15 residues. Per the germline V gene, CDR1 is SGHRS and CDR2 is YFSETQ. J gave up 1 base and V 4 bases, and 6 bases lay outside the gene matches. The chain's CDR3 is CASSPGTGISYEQYF. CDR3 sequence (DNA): TGCGCCAGCAGCCCCGGGACAGGGATTTCCTACGAGCAGTACTTC.

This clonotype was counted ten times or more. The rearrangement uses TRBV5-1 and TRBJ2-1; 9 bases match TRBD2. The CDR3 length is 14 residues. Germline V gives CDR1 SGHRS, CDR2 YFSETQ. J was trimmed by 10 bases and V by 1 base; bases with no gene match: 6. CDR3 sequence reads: CASSLLQTSGEQFF. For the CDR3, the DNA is TGCGCCAGCAGCTTGCTGCAGACTAGCGGAGAGCAGTTCTTC.

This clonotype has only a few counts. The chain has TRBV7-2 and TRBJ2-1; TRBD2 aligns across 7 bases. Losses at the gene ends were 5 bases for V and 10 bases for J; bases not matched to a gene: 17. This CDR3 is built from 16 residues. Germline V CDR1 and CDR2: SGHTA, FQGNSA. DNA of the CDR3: TGTGCCAGCAGCCTCTCCACCGGGACTACCATGAGAGAGCAGTTCTTC. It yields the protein CASSLSTGTTMREQFF.

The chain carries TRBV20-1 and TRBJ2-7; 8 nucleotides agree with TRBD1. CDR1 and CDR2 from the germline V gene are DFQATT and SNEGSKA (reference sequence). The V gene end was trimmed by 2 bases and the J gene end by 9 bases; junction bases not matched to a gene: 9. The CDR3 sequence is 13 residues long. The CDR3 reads CSARQGARLRQYF. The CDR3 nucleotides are TGCAGTGCTAGACAGGGGGCCCGCCTAAGGCAGTACTTC.

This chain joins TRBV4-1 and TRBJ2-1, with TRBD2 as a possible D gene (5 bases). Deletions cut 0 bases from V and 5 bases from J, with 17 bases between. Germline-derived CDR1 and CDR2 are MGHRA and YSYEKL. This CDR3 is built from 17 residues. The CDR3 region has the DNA TGCGCCAGCAGCCAAGATCCGGGCGGGCATTCGAACAATGAGCAGTTCTTC. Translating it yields CASSQDPGGHSNNEQFF.

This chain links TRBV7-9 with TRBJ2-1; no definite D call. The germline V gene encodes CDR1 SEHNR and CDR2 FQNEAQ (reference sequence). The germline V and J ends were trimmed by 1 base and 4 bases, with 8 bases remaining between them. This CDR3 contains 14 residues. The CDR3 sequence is CASSLDNWYNEQFF. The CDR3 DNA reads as TGTGCCAGCAGCTTAGATAATTGGTACAATGAGCAGTTCTTC.

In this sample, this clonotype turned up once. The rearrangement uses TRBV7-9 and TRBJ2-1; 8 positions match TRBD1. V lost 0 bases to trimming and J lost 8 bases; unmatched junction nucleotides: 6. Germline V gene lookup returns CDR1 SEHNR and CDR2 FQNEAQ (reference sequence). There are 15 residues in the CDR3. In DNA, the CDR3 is TGTGCCAGCAGCTTAGCGCAGGGGGCTCTTTATGAGCAGTTCTTC. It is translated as CASSLAQGALYEQFF. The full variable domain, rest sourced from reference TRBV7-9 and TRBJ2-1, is DTGVSQNPRHKITKRGQNVTFRCDPISEHNRLYWYRQTLGQGPEFLTYFQNEAQLEKSRLLSDRFSAERPKGSFSTLEIQRTEQGDSAMYLCASSLAQGALYEQFFGPGTRLTVL.